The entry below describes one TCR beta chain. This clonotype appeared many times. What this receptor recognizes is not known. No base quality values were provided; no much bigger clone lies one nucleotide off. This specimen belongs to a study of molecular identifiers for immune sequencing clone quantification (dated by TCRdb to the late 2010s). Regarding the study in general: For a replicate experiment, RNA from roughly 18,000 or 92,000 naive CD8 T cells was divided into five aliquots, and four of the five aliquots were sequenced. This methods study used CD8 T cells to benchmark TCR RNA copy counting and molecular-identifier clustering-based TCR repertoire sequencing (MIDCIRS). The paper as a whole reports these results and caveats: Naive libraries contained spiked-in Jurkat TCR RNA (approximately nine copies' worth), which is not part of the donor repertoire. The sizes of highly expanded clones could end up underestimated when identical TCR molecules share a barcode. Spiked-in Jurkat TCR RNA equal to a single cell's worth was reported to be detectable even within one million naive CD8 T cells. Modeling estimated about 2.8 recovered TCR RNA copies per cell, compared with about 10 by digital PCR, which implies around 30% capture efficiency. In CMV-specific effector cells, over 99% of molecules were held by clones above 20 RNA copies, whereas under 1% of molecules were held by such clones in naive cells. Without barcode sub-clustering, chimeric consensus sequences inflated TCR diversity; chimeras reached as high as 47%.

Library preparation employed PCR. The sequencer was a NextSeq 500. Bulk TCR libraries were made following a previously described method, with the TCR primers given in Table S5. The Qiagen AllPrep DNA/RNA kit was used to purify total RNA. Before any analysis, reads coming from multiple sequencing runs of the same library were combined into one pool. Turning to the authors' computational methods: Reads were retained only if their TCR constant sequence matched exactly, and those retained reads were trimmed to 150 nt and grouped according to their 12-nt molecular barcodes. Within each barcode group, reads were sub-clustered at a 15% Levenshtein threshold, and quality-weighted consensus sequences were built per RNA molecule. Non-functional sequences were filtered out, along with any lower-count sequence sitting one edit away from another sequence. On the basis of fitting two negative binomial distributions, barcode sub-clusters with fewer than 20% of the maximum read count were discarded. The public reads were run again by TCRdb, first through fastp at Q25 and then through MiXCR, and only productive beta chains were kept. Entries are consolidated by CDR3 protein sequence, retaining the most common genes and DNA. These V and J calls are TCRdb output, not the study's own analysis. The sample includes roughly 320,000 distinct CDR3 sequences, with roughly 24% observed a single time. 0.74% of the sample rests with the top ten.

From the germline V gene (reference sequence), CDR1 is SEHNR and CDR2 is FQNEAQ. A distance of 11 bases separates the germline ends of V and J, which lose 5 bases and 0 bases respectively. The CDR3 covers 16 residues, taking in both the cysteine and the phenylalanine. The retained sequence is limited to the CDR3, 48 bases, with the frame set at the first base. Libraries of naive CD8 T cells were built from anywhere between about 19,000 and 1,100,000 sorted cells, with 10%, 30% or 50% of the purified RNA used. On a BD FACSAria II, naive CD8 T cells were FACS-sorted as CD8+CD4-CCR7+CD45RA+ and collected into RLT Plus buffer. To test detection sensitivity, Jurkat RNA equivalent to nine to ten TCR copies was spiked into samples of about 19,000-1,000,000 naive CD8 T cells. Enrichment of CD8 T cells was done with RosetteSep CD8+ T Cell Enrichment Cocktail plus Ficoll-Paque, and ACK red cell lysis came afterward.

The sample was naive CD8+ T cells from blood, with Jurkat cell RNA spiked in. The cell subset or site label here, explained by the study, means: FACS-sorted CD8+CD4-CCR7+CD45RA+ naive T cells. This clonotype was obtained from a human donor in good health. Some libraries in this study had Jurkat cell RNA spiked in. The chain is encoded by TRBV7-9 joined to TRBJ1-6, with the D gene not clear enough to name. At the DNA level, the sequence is TGTGCCAGCAGCCAGATCCAGTTCTCCTATAATTCACCCCTCCACTTT. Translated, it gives CASSQIQFSYNSPLHF.